This TCR beta chain was identified in a study of cytomegalovirus exposure and HLA in healthy donors. PCR involved 60 Vbeta and 13 Jbeta primers. The assay was immunoSEQ multiplex PCR, and TCRdb's table has in-frame clones only and misses some. The repertoire consists of fewer than 80,000 clones, with around 80% occurring once and the leading ten covering 2% to 3%. This clone showed up just once. Per germline, CDR1 SEHNR and CDR2 FQNEAQ (reference sequence). The CDR3 is 14 amino acids. V was pared by 0 bases and J by 6 bases, with 9 bases between. This chain joins TRBV7-9 and TRBJ2-1; D might be TRBD2 (6 bases). The specimen sequenced was PBMCs. This clonotype originated in a man in his thirties or forties in good health and CMV-seronegative. The CDR3 protein is CASSLAGGRNEQFF. The DNA for the CDR3 is TGTGCCAGCAGCTTAGCGGGGGGTCGCAATGAGCAGTTCTTC.